The 27 T cell receptor beta chains below were found in one sample sequenced in a study of T cells in Graves' hyperthyroidism and ophthalmopathy. It was RNA transcripts that yielded the amplified TCR beta CDR3 regions. First-round RT-PCR targeting the TCR CDR3 was performed with the HTBI primer set. TCRdb processed the multiplex PCR reads anew with MiXCR; each CDR3 protein has one entry. The data hold some 490,000 distinct CDR3 sequences, with approximately 22% observed a single time. The material sequenced was blood. The origin of the receptors is a woman in her 70s with Graves' ophthalmopathy.

The chain has TRBV28 and TRBJ2-7; 8 bases map to TRBD2. CDR1 is MDHEN and CDR2 is SYDVKM in the germline V gene. V shed 6 bases, J shed 1 base, and the junction held 11 bases outside the gene matches. The length of the CDR3 is 16 residues. CDR3 region: CASSSRGGVPSYEQYF. In DNA, the CDR3 is TGTGCCAGCAGCTCCCGGGGGGGGGTACCATCCTACGAGCAGTACTTC. The complete variable domain, with remaining parts taken from reference TRBV28 and TRBJ2-7, reads DVKVTQSSRYLVKRTGEKVFLECVQDMDHENMFWYRQDPGLGLRLIYFSYDVKMKEKGDIPEGYSVSREKKERFSLILESASTNQTSMYLCASSSRGGVPSYEQYFGPGTRLTVT.

This clonotype occurred many times. J is TRBJ2-7 and V is TRBV11-2; D may be TRBD2 (6 bases). Trimming shortened V by 6 bases and J by 5 bases, and 23 bases separated the two germline ends. CDR3 size: 16 residues. The V gene's germline CDR1 is SGHAT and CDR2 FQNNGV. The CDR3 nucleotides read TGTGCCAGCAGTAAAAGTCCGTCCTACTGGACTAACGAGCAGTACTTC. Its protein is CASSKSPSYWTNEQYF.

This chain links TRBV5-1 with TRBJ2-1, with D uncertain. With 2 bases removed from V and 0 bases from J, the gap between germline ends came to 12 bases. CDR1 and CDR2 (germline): SGHRS, YFSETQ. The CDR3 sequence is 16 residues long. The CDR3 nucleotides read TGCGCCAGCAGCTTACAAGGTCTGAGCTCCTACAATGAGCAGTTCTTC. Translated: CASSLQGLSSYNEQFF.

This clonotype occurred a few times. The rearrangement joins TRBV5-1 to TRBJ2-1, with no clear D. V was cut by 0 bases and J by 9 bases, with 13 bases left in between. CDR3 length: 14 amino acids. Germline V gene lookup returns CDR1 SGHRS and CDR2 YFSETQ. The CDR3 nucleotides are TGCGCCAGCAGCTTGGGAGGAGAAGGTTCTGAGCAGTTCTTC. It specifies CASSLGGEGSEQFF. Combining the CDR3 with reference TRBV5-1 and TRBJ2-1 gives the whole variable domain KAGVTQTPRYLIKTRGQQVTLSCSPISGHRSVSWYQQTPGQGLQFLFEYFSETQRNKGNFPGRFSGRQFSNSRSEMNVSTLELGDSALYLCASSLGGEGSEQFFGPGTRLTVL.

With respect to this clonotype: It may be a read error: a sequence one base away is much more abundant. The chain joins TRBV6-1 to TRBJ2-3; possible D gene TRBD1, 5 bases. The CDR3 length is 13 residues. Looked up from germline, CDR1 is MNHNS and CDR2 is SASEGT. The CDR3 coding sequence is TGTGCCAGCAGTACGCTCCTCACAGGTACGCAGTATTTT. It codes for CASSTLLTGTQYF.

A note on this clonotype: Just one base apart from a much larger clone, this may be a read error. The chain uses TRBV28 and TRBJ2-1; D is perhaps TRBD2 (5 bases). The CDR3 loop spans 14 amino acids. CDR1 is MDHEN, CDR2 SYDVKM, per germline. The CDR3 DNA reads TGTGCCAGCAGTTCCCTACTAGGGTACAATGAGCAGCTCTTC. Translation: CASSSLLGYNEQLF.

This clonotype was counted between two and nine times. The chain carries TRBV5-1 and TRBJ2-7; tentatively, D is TRBD1 (5 bases). In germline, CDR1 is SGHRS, CDR2 YFSETQ. The CDR3 runs 11 residues. V gave up 6 bases and J gave up 2 bases, with 6 bases separating them. DNA for the CDR3: TGCGCCAGCACGGACACCTACGAGCAGTACTTC. Protein sequence: CASTDTYEQYF. The whole variable domain, remainder taken from reference TRBV5-1 and TRBJ2-7, is KAGVTQTPRYLIKTRGQQVTLSCSPISGHRSVSWYQQTPGQGLQFLFEYFSETQRNKGNFPGRFSGRQFSNSRSEMNVSTLELGDSALYLCASTDTYEQYFGPGTRLTVT.

This clonotype was counted only a few times. The J gene is TRBJ2-7, the V gene TRBV28; 10 bases fit TRBD2. This CDR3 is built from 15 residues. V shed 5 bases and J 7 bases; nucleotides not matched to a gene: 11. Germline V lookup: CDR1 MDHEN, CDR2 SYDVKM. CDR3 sequence reads: CASSPRLAGVEEQYF. The DNA for the CDR3 is TGTGCCAGCAGTCCTCGCCTAGCGGGAGTAGAAGAGCAGTACTTC.

This clonotype was counted between two and nine times. The chain is built from TRBV5-1 and TRBJ2-1, with no clear D. V was clipped by 0 bases and J by 12 bases, with 16 bases between them. In germline, CDR1 is SGHRS, CDR2 YFSETQ. The CDR3 contains 14 residues. Here the CDR3 reads CASSLAGGLRRQFF. The DNA for the CDR3 is TGCGCCAGCAGCTTGGCCGGCGGCCTCAGGAGGCAGTTCTTC. Full variable domain (missing parts from reference TRBV5-1 and TRBJ2-1): KAGVTQTPRYLIKTRGQQVTLSCSPISGHRSVSWYQQTPGQGLQFLFEYFSETQRNKGNFPGRFSGRQFSNSRSEMNVSTLELGDSALYLCASSLAGGLRRQFFGPGTRLTVL.

Many counts were recorded for this clonotype. V is TRBV11-1 and J is TRBJ2-5; D is ambiguous. The CDR3 covers 11 residues. Germline loops: CDR1 SGHAT, CDR2 FQDESV (reference sequence). V was trimmed by 6 bases and J by 5 bases, leaving 7 bases between them. This CDR3 reads CASSRSETQYF. The CDR3 DNA sequence: TGTGCCAGCAGTCGTTCGGAGACCCAGTACTTC.

A few counts support this clonotype. The gene calls are TRBV3-1 and TRBJ2-1; D gene ambiguous. V lost 4 bases and J 0 bases, leaving 10 bases between the germline ends. Germline V lookup: CDR1 LGHDT, CDR2 YNNKEL (reference sequence). CDR3 length: 15 residues. As DNA, the CDR3 is TGTGCCAGCAGCCCCATTCTGAGCTCCTACAATGAGCAGTTCTTC. As protein: CASSPILSSYNEQFF.

A single count supports this clonotype. A junction end diverges from the germline sequence, so it may reflect a read error. The gene calls are TRBV10-3 and TRBJ2-5, with D unresolved. CDR3 size: 11 residues. Germline CDR1 reads ENHRY; CDR2 reads SYGVKD. As DNA, the CDR3 is TGTGCCATCAGGGAGTCGGGGACCCAGTACTTC. The encoded protein is CAIRESGTQYF.

The V call is TRBV6-5, the J call TRBJ2-7, with no clear D. V was cut by 2 bases and J by 3 bases, with 14 bases left in between. CDR3 length: 15 amino acids. CDR1 and CDR2 (germline): MNHEY, SVGAGI. CDR3 DNA sequence: TGTGCCAGCAGTTACGATAGGACCTCCTACTACGAGCAGTACTTC. It encodes CASSYDRTSYYEQYF.

This clonotype was recorded at least ten times. The chain combines TRBV2 with TRBJ2-5, with 9 nucleotides matching TRBD1. The CDR3 length is 15 residues. V lost 6 bases, J lost 5 bases, and 10 bases stayed unmatched. Germline V gene lookup returns CDR1 SNHLY and CDR2 FYNNEI. The CDR3 sequence: CASRIRDRVGETQYF. Here the CDR3 DNA reads TGTGCCAGCAGAATAAGGGACAGGGTGGGGGAGACCCAGTACTTC.

This clonotype was counted many times. The chain carries TRBV28 and TRBJ2-7, with TRBD1 matching 8 bases. Per germline, CDR1 MDHEN and CDR2 SYDVKM. V lost 3 bases to trimming and J lost 3 bases; unmatched junction nucleotides: 7. This CDR3 has 15 amino acids. The CDR3 coding sequence is TGTGCCAGCAGTTTGCGTGGGACAGGACACTACGAGCAGTACTTC. It codes for CASSLRGTGHYEQYF.

This clonotype occurred a few times. The J gene is TRBJ1-4, the V gene TRBV3-1; tentatively, D is TRBD1 (5 bases). This CDR3 spans 14 amino acids. V was pared by 4 bases and J by 8 bases, with 14 bases between. Germline V gene lookup returns CDR1 LGHDT and CDR2 YNNKEL (reference sequence). In nucleotides, the CDR3 is TGTGCCAGCAGCCTTCAGGGATCTCGGGAAAAACTGTTTTTT. Translated, it gives CASSLQGSREKLFF.

This clonotype has a count of ten or more. V gene TRBV10-3 combines with J gene TRBJ2-5, with 7 bases aligning to TRBD2. This CDR3 is built from 15 residues. The trim removed 6 bases at V and 1 base at J, leaving 8 bases unmatched. From germline, CDR1 is ENHRY and CDR2 SYGVKD. The chain's CDR3 is CAIRAPRGVQETQYF. In DNA, the CDR3 is TGTGCCATCAGGGCGCCCCGGGGGGTCCAAGAGACCCAGTACTTC.

This rearrangement joins TRBV19 to TRBJ2-2, with D tentatively TRBD2 (6 bases). This CDR3 has 14 residues. Germline V gene lookup returns CDR1 LNHDA and CDR2 SQIVND (reference sequence). Trimming removed 5 bases from V and 4 bases from J, with 11 bases in between. CDR3 DNA: TGTGCCAGTAGTTCCGGGAGCGGCACCGGGGAGCTGTTTTTT. As protein: CASSSGSGTGELFF. The variable domain in full, completed from reference TRBV19 and TRBJ2-2, reads DGGITQSPKYLFRKEGQNVTLSCEQNLNHDAMYWYRQDPGQGLRLIYYSQIVNDFQKGDIAEGYSVSREKKESFPLTVTSAQKNPTAFYLCASSSGSGTGELFFGEGSRLTVL.

The chain has TRBV12-5 and TRBJ1-5; a weak D match, TRBD1 (5 bases). The CDR3 spans 17 residues. Trimming stripped 0 bases from V and 2 bases from J, with 14 bases between. The germline CDR1 and CDR2 sequences are LGHNT and FRNRAP. The CDR3 here is CASGLVLGAVGNQPQHF. The CDR3 DNA reads as TGTGCTAGTGGTTTGGTTCTTGGGGCCGTGGGCAATCAGCCCCAGCATTTT.

In its sample, this clonotype was seen a few times. CDR3 nucleotides: TGTGCCAGCAGCCACCAACAGATCGTGGATGGCTACACCTTC. Translating it yields CASSHQQIVDGYTF. The chain couples TRBV3-1 to TRBJ1-2; D is uncertain. Germline loops: CDR1 LGHDT, CDR2 YNNKEL (reference sequence). The CDR3 extends over 14 amino acids. V shed 3 bases and J shed 6 bases, with 14 bases lying between them.

This chain connects TRBV4-1 to TRBJ2-1; D may correspond to TRBD1 or TRBD2 (5 bases each). V gave up 0 bases and J gave up 9 bases, with 15 bases separating them. Germline loops: CDR1 MGHRA, CDR2 YSYEKL. This CDR3 has 15 amino acids. Written as DNA, the CDR3 is TGCGCCAGCAGCCAAGACCGGGACCCCGTGCGTGAGCAGTTCTTC. Translated: CASSQDRDPVREQFF.

In this sample, this clonotype turned up once. V and J are TRBV20-1 and TRBJ1-2, with D possibly matching TRBD1 (6 bases). The CDR3 totals 13 residues. Germline CDR1 is DFQATT and CDR2 is SNEGSKA (reference sequence). V was trimmed by 1 base and J by 8 bases, leaving 14 bases between them. The CDR3 bases are TGCAGTGCTAGAGTTCCAGGGGCAATGGGCTACACCTTC. Translated, it gives CSARVPGAMGYTF.

This clonotype has a handful of counts. This chain connects TRBV30 to TRBJ2-3, with D possibly TRBD1 on 6 matching bases. V lost 8 bases, J lost 5 bases, and 14 bases lay in between. The germline gives CDR1 GTSNPN, CDR2 SVGIG (reference sequence). The length of the CDR3 is 12 residues. CDR3 sequence: CARDTAIDTQYF. The CDR3 region has the DNA TGTGCCCGGGACACGGCGATAGATACGCAGTATTTT.

This clonotype has at least ten counts. The chain links TRBV12-3 or TRBV12-4 to TRBJ1-1; the D gene is possibly TRBD1 (5 bases). This CDR3 region has 14 residues. V lost 3 bases and J lost 0, with 8 bases in between. Written as DNA, the CDR3 is TGTGCCAGCAGTTTTAGCAGGGTGAACACTGAAGCTTTCTTT. Translation gives CASSFSRVNTEAFF.

V gene TRBV20-1 combines with J gene TRBJ1-2; 10 bases match TRBD1. V lost 2 bases to trimming and J lost 6 bases; unmatched junction nucleotides: 6. Germline loops: CDR1 DFQATT, CDR2 SNEGSKA (reference sequence). CDR3 size: 14 residues. CDR3 in amino acids: CSARSGTGENGYTF. CDR3 in DNA: TGCAGTGCTAGATCAGGGACAGGGGAAAATGGCTACACCTTC.

In regard to this clonotype: A much bigger clone sits one base away, suggesting this may be a read error. The rearrangement links TRBV28 to TRBJ2-5; TRBD1 might be the D (5 bases). Looked up from germline, CDR1 is MDHEN and CDR2 is SYDVKM. V was clipped by 10 bases and J by 4 bases, with 19 bases between them. The CDR3 totals 14 residues. This CDR3 is CATTGGASRETQYF. In nucleotides, the CDR3 is TGTGCCACCACCGGTGGGGCTAGTCGAGAGACCCAGTACTTC.

This clonotype turned up a few times. The chain employs TRBV5-1 and TRBJ1-2; 7 nucleotides match TRBD1. The germline gives CDR1 SGHRS, CDR2 YFSETQ. This CDR3 region has 15 residues. Losses at the gene ends were 4 bases for V and 3 bases for J; bases not matched to a gene: 9. The DNA for the CDR3 is TGCGCCAGCAGCCCGGAAGGGACAGCCGACTATGGCTACACCTTC. Residues: CASSPEGTADYGYTF.